This TCR beta chain was identified during a study of blood T cells in healthy people across ages. This CDR3 is 13 amino acids long. Germline-derived CDR1 and CDR2 are MNHEY and SMNVEV (reference sequence). Trimming left V 5 bases short and J 3 bases short, with 8 bases between. The table lists this clonotype with a few counts. Then a second PCR, running about 7 to 11 cycles, was carried out with a sample-barcoded 5' primer and a J-beta primer mix. Every single cDNA molecule received a tag from a template-switch adaptor with 12 random nucleotides. One entry per CDR3 protein results from TCRdb running MiXCR on the 5' RACE reads. Of 1.5 million to 2 million distinct CDR3 sequences listed, roughly 30% are singletons.

The receptor comes from a woman aged 25-40 years in good health. V gene TRBV27 combines with J gene TRBJ1-5; no reliable D call. The specimen sequenced was blood. The DNA of the CDR3 is TGTGCCAGCAGTATGAACACCAATCAGCCCCAGCATTTT. Its protein product is CASSMNTNQPQHF.